This T cell receptor (beta chain) was recorded in a study of T cell responses to AZD1222 COVID-19 vaccine. The germline V gene has CDR1 KGHDR and CDR2 SFDVKD. This CDR3 contains 16 residues. V was clipped by 4 bases and J by 4 bases, with 17 bases between them. Concerning this clone itself: As yet, its antigen is unknown.

The repertoire was sequenced with immunoSEQ multiplex PCR; TCRdb's copy has only in-frame clones and lacks some. The sample shows 130,000 to 150,000 clones, approximately 90% of them seen only once. Overall study results and limits: In a largely white British group with more females than males, clonal diversity was possibly underestimated. As reported, nearly half of all spike-specific TCRs target variant regions that are unmutated.

Here the sequenced sample was peripheral blood, taken 28 days after the second AZD1222 dose. The sequence was obtained from an adult who received the AZD1222 COVID-19 vaccine. The chain carries TRBV24-1 and TRBJ2-3, with a weak D call TRBD1 (8 bases). The CDR3 region is CATSDLAQGGPDTQYF. CDR3 sequence (DNA): TGTGCCACCAGTGACCTGGCACAGGGGGGGCCAGATACGCAGTATTTT.